This T cell receptor beta chain comes out of a study of Ad26.COV2.S vaccination and SARS-CoV-2 variants. Trimming pared 3 bases from V and 4 bases from J, leaving 12 bases between. Germline CDR1 is SGHNT and CDR2 is YENEEA. This CDR3 contains 15 residues. The assay was immunoSEQ multiplex PCR, and TCRdb's table has in-frame clones only and misses some. The sample shows more than 300,000 clones, roughly 80% of them seen only once. Indicated treatment: around 19 received Ad26.COV2.S at low or high dose, single or two shots; 5 received placebo; per-sample allocation not given. The investigators took samples on day 63 after the first vaccine or placebo injection.

The chain couples TRBV11-3 to TRBJ2-2; a weak D match, TRBD1 (5 bases). Source: peripheral blood, taken in a trial of Ad26.COV2.S vaccine versus placebo. The source of this sequence is a person between 18 and 60 years old who received the Ad26.COV2.S COVID-19 vaccine or a placebo. DNA of the CDR3: TGTGCCAGCAGCTTGAGTGTCCAGGGCACCGGGGAGCTGTTTTTT. Its protein product is CASSLSVQGTGELFF.